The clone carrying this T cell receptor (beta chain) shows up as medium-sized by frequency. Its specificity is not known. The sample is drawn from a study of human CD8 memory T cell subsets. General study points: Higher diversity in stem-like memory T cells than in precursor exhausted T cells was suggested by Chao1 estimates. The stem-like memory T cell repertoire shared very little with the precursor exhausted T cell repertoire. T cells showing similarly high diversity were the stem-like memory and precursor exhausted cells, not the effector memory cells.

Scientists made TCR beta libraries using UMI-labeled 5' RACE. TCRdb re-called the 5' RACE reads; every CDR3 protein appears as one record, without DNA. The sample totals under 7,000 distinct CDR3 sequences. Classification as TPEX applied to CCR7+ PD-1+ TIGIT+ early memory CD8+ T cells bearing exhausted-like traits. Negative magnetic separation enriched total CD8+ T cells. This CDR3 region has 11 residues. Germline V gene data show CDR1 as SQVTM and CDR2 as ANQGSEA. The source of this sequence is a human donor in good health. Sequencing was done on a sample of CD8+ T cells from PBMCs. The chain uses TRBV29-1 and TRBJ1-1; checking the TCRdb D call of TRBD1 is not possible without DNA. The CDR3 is CSVVGQSEAFF.